This T cell receptor beta chain was captured in a study of T cells after yellow fever vaccination (dated by TCRdb to 2018 to 2020). About the investigation overall: The SMART-Seq v4 Ultra Low Input RNA kit was used to prepare libraries from fractions with low cell numbers. To follow T-cell clones before and after both primary and booster YFV17D yellow fever vaccination, bulk TCR alpha and beta repertoires underwent longitudinal sequencing. The cohort comprised two healthy male donors, one aged 18 to 30 and one aged 30 to 40 years. Blood was drawn at multiple timepoints before and after primary and secondary immunization, with bulk PBMC replicates and cell subsets isolated.

Sequenced using an Illumina NovaSeq 6000. Synthesis of TCR cDNA relied on 5'RACE template switching, a step that introduced a universal primer site along with unique molecular identifiers. Priming of cDNA synthesis was performed from both the TCR alpha and TCR beta constant segments. Libraries were amplified in two PCR steps, with sample barcodes and sequencing adapters added in the second step. Sequencing of the libraries was done on either Illumina HiSeq 2500 (2x100 bp) or NovaSeq (2x150 bp). For the original study's pipeline: Reads were demultiplexed and collapsed into UMI consensus sequences with MIGEC, and V(D)J alignment was performed with MiXCR. Vaccine-responding clonotypes were identified with edgeR using replicate PBMC samples, with FDR below 0.01 and a log2 fold change above 5 up to day 15 being required. CD4 or CD8 identity was assigned to each bulk clonotype according to whether the clonotype was present at higher abundance in the sequenced CD4 repertoire or the sequenced CD8 repertoire. TCRdb reran the public reads through fastp at Q25 and MiXCR, keeping productive beta chains. One record per CDR3 amino acid sequence lists the most common genes and DNA. Clone size and V and J calls follow TCRdb, not the original study. The sample contains some 420,000 distinct CDR3 sequences, roughly a sixth of them found a single time. Jointly, the top ten make up roughly a sixth of the sample.

This clonotype was found a few times. Its binding antigen is unknown. Base qualities are missing; no much larger clone stands one base away. Points the paper makes about the study in general: The secondary T-cell response was weaker than the primary response but faster, peaking on day 5 instead of day 15. Because only a couple of donors were included in the study, the extent to which the findings can be generalized is limited. Most clones expanded after primary vaccination were re-detected after the booster (approximately 96% of CD4 and more than 70% of CD8), suggesting broad memory maintenance. A small fraction of clonotypes showed up in both the CD4 and CD8 compartments, probably as a result of convergent recombination. Computational filtering was required because FACS-sorted repertoires could contain abundant contaminating clonotypes from the bulk population.

The treatment or condition label of this sample denotes: live attenuated yellow fever vaccine strain. At each blood-draw timepoint, two biological replicates of bulk PBMCs were obtained. A standard Ficoll-Paque protocol was used to isolate PBMCs from peripheral blood. TriZol was used to extract RNA from bulk PBMCs, CD4 and CD8 fractions, and dextramer-positive and dextramer-negative fractions. V is pared back by 8 bases and J by 5 bases, with 15 bases lying between the germline termini. The CDR3, from cysteine to phenylalanine, totals 14 residues. This entry keeps only the CDR3 DNA: 42 bases, framed from base 1. CDR1 SEHNR and CDR2 FQNEAQ were looked up in the germline V gene (reference sequence).

The sequenced sample was PBMCs, obtained before the yellow fever booster vaccination. The V gene is TRBV7-9 and the J gene is TRBJ2-2; the D segment might be TRBD1 or TRBD2, since each matches 5 bases. This receptor was identified in a man between 18 and 29 years old who received the YFV17D yellow fever vaccine. At the DNA level, the sequence is TGTGCCAGCGCACACGGGGCGTGGACCGGGGAGCTGTTTTTT. Its protein reads: CASAHGAWTGELFF.